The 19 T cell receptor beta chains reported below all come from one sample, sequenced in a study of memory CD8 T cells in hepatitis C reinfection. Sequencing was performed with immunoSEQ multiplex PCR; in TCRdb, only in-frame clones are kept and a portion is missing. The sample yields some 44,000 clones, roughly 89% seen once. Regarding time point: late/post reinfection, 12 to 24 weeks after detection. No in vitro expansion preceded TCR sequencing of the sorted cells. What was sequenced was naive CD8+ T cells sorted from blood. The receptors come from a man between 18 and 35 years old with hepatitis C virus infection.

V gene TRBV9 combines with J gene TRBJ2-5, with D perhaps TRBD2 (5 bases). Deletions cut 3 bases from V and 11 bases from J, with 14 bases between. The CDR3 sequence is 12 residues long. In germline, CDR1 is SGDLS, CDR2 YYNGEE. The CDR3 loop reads CASSDLGSEQYF. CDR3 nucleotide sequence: TGTGCCAGCAGCGACCTTGGGAGCGAACAGTACTTC.

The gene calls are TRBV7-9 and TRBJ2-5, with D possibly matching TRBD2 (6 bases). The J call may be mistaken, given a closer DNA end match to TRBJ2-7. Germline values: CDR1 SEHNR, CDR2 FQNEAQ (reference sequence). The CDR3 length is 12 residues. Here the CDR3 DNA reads TGTGCCAGCAGCCCACTAGCTCCCGAGCAGTACTTC. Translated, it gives CASSPLAPEQYF.

The CDR3 spells CASSQLAGGEDEQFF. DNA of the CDR3: TGTGCCAGCAGCCAACTAGCGGGGGGTGAAGACGAGCAGTTCTTC. J is TRBJ2-1 and V is TRBV14; 11 positions agree with TRBD2. The CDR3 contains 15 residues. Germline-derived CDR1 and CDR2 are SGHDN and FVKESK. J lost 10 bases, V lost 2 bases, and 7 bases had no gene match.

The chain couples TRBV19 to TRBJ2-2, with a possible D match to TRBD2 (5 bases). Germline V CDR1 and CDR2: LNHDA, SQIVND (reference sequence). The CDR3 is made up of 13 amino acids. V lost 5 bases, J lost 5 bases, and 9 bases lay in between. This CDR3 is CASSLTGTGELFF. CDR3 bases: TGTGCCAGTAGTTTAACGGGGACCGGGGAGCTGTTTTTT.

The CDR3 is CASSQLGQGAYEQYF. The CDR3 DNA sequence: TGTGCCAGCAGTCAACTAGGACAGGGGGCTTACGAGCAGTACTTC. The rearrangement joins TRBV28 to TRBJ2-7; TRBD1 agrees at 11 bases. V trimming: 5 bases; J trimming: 4 bases; junction bases outside the gene matches: 7. The germline CDR1 and CDR2 sequences are MDHEN and SYDVKM. CDR3 size: 15 residues.

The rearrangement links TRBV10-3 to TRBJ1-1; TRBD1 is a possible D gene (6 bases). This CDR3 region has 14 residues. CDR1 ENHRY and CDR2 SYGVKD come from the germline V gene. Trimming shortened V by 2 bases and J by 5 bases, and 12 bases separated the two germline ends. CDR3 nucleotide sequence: TGTGCCATCAGTGAGGGGGGCACGAAGACTGAAGCTTTCTTT. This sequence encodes CAISEGGTKTEAFF.

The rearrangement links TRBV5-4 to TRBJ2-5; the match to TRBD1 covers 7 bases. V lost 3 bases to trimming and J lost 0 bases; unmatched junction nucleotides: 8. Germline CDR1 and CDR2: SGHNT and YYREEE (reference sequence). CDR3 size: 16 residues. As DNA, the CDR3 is TGTGCCAGCAGCTCGTCCGCCAGGGGGAACCAAGAGACCCAGTACTTC. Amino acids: CASSSSARGNQETQYF.

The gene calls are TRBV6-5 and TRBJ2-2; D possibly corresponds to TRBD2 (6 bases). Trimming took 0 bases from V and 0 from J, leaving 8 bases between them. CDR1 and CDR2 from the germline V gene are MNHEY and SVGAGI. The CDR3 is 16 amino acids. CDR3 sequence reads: CASSYSRGPNTGELFF. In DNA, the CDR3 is TGTGCCAGCAGTTACTCGCGGGGTCCGAACACCGGGGAGCTGTTTTTT.

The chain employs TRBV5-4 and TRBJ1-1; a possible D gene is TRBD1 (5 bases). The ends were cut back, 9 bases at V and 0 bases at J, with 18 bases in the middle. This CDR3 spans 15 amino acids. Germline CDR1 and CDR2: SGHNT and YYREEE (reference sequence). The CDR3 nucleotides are TGTGCCAACTCACGATGGGGGGACGTGAACACTGAAGCTTTCTTT. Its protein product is CANSRWGDVNTEAFF.

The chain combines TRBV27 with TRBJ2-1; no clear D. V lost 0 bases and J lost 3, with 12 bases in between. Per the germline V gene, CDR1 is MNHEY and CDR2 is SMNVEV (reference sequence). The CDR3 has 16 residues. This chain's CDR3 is CASSLSVVVGYNEQFF. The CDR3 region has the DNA TGTGCCAGCAGTTTATCGGTCGTCGTCGGCTACAATGAGCAGTTCTTC.

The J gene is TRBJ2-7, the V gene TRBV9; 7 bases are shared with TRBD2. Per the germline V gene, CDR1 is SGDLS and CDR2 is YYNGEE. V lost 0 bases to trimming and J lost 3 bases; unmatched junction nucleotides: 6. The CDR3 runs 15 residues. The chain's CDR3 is CASSVAGGGFYEQYF. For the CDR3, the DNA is TGTGCCAGCAGCGTAGCTGGCGGGGGATTCTACGAGCAGTACTTC. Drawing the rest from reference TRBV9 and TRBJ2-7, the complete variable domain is DSGVTQTPKHLITATGQRVTLRCSPRSGDLSVYWYQQSLDQGLQFLIQYYNGEERAKGNILERFSAQQFPDLHSELNLSSLELGDSALYFCASSVAGGGFYEQYFGPGTRLTVT.

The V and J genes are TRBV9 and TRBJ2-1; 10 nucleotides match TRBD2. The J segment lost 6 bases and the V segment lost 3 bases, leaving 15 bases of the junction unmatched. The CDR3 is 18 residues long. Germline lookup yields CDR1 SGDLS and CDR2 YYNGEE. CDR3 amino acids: CASSGGLALSRGTNEQFF. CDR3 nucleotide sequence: TGTGCCAGCAGCGGGGGACTAGCGTTAAGTAGGGGGACCAATGAGCAGTTCTTC.

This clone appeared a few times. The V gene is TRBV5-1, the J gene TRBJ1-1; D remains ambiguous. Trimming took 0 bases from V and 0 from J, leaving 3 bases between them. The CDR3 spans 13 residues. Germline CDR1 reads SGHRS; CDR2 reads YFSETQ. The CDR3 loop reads CASSLAVNTEAFF. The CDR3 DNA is TGCGCCAGCAGCTTGGCGGTGAACACTGAAGCTTTCTTT.

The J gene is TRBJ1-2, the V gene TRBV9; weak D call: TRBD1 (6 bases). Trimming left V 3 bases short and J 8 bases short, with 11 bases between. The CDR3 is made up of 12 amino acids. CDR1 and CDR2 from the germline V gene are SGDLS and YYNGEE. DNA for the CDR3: TGTGCCAGCAGCGCACAGGGTGGAGGCTACACCTTC. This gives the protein CASSAQGGGYTF.

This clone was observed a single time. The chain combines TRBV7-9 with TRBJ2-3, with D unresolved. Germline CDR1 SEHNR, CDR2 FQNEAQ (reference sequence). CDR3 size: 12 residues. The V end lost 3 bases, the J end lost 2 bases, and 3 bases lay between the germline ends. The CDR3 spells CASSFYTDTQYF. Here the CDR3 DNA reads TGTGCCAGCAGCTTTTACACAGATACGCAGTATTTT. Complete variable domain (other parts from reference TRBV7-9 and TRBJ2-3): DTGVSQNPRHKITKRGQNVTFRCDPISEHNRLYWYRQTLGQGPEFLTYFQNEAQLEKSRLLSDRFSAERPKGSFSTLEIQRTEQGDSAMYLCASSFYTDTQYFGPGTRLTVL.

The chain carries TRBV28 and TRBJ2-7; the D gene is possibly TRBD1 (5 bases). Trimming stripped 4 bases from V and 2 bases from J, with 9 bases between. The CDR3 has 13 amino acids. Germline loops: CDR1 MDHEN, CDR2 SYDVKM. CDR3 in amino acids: CASSSQGAYEQYF. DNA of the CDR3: TGTGCCAGCAGTTCCCAGGGCGCCTACGAGCAGTACTTC.

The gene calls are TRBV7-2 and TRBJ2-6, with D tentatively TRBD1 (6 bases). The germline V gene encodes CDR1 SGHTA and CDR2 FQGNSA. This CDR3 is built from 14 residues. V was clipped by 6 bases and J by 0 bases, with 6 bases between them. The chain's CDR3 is CASRDSSGANVLTF. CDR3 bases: TGTGCCAGCAGGGACAGCTCTGGGGCCAACGTCCTGACTTTC.

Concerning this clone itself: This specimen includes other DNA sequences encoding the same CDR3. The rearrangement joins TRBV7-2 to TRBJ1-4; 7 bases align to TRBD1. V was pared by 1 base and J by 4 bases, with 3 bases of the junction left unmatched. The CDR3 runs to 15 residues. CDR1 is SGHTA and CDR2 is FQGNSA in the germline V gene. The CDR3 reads CASSLGTGINEKLFF. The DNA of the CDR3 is TGTGCCAGCAGCTTAGGGACAGGCATTAATGAAAAACTGTTTTTT.

CDR3 amino acids: CTSSKRRPGGAGTHEQYF. CDR3 in DNA: TGTACCAGCAGCAAAAGGAGGCCAGGAGGGGCAGGGACCCACGAGCAGTACTTC. The J gene is TRBJ2-7, the V gene TRBV21-1; TRBD2 is the table's D call and was not checked against the DNA. TRBV21-1 is an annotated pseudogene. The length of the CDR3 is 18 residues.